This T cell receptor (beta chain) emerged from a study of blood T cells in healthy people across ages. Primed by a sample-barcoded 5' primer and a J-beta primer mix, a second PCR proceeded for 7 to 11 cycles. MiXCR, applied by TCRdb to the 5' RACE reads, yields one record per CDR3 protein. Found here are roughly 1,500,000 distinct CDR3 sequences, roughly 32% of them singletons; the top ten hold around 11%. Findings and limits, study-wide: Reliance upon unsorted PBMCs precluded definitive naive versus antigen-experienced comparison.

This clonotype has more than one count but fewer than ten. The antigen remains undetermined. Germline lookup yields CDR1 SGHTA and CDR2 FQGNSA. Trimming took 6 bases from V and 5 from J; bases not matched to a gene: 11. This CDR3 region has 16 residues. This clonotype was obtained from a woman aged 25-40 years in good health. The chain employs TRBV7-2 and TRBJ2-1; 9 nucleotides align to TRBD2. Sequences were obtained from blood. The CDR3 DNA is TGTGCCAGCAGATTCGGAGCGGGGGGCACGAACAATGAGCAGTTCTTC. It is translated as CASRFGAGGTNNEQFF.